The TCR beta chain described here comes from a study of T cells in women clearing cervical HPV infection. Using immunoSEQ multiplex PCR, the repertoire was profiled, and TCRdb retains in-frame clones only, with some absent. The sample table sets out over 10,000 clones. Sequenced: blood buffy coat. The origin of this receptor is a woman aged 18 to 69 with a cervical HPV16 infection that either progressed to CIN3+ or cleared (not recorded which).

The CDR3 reads CASSQGAGRGTQYF. The CDR3 bases that were read are TGTGCCAGCAGCCAAGGAGCGGGGCGGGGGACC. This rearrangement joins TRBV14 to TRBJ2-5; 7 nucleotides align to TRBD2. The read ends 3 residues early relative to the CDR3; the germline J gene fills the gap. The CDR3 consists of 14 residues. The germline gives CDR1 SGHDN, CDR2 FVKESK. The V segment lost 1 base and the J segment 7 bases; nucleotides outside the gene matches: 6.